This paragraph covers one T cell receptor (beta chain) sequence. The antigen is not known. MiXCR was run by TCRdb on the RT-PCR reads, yielding one entry per CDR3 protein. The sample shows about 700,000 distinct CDR3 sequences, around 15% of them seen only once. The sample originates from a study of response to subunit inactivated influenza vaccine. Broader study findings: Each seasonal flu vaccination may recruit only limited new T cells, authors suggested.

This sample comprised PBMCs from blood, obtained roughly 2 weeks before vaccination. The source of this sequence is a man in his fifties who received an inactivated influenza vaccine.

CDR3 residues: CASSFLRGLADTQYF. CDR3 nucleotide sequence: TGTGCCAGCAGTTTCCTTAGAGGATTGGCAGATACGCAGTATTTT. The rearrangement links TRBV6-2 or TRBV6-3 to TRBJ2-3; D gene ambiguous. V was clipped by 4 bases and J by 4 bases, with 15 bases between them. Germline values: CDR1 MNHEY, CDR2 SVGEGT. CDR3 size: 15 residues.